This TCR beta chain was recovered during a study of T cells in Graves' hyperthyroidism and ophthalmopathy. Per germline, CDR1 LNHDA and CDR2 SQIVND (reference sequence). CDR3 size: 15 residues. V lost 5 bases to trimming and J lost 10 bases; unmatched junction nucleotides: 8. Amplified regions were TCR beta CDR3 sequences from RNA transcripts. The HTBI primer set was used in a first-round RT-PCR of the TCR CDR3. TCRdb re-derived calls from the multiplex PCR reads in MiXCR, one entry per CDR3 protein. This repertoire shows 700,000 to 950,000 distinct CDR3 sequences, approximately 36% found once; its top ten account for around 30%.

This clonotype was sampled from a woman in her 40s with Graves' hyperthyroidism. The specimen was blood. This rearrangement joins TRBV19 to TRBJ1-6, with TRBD1 matching over 10 bases. CDR3 residues: CASSFGQGGGSPLHF. The CDR3 DNA reads TGTGCCAGTAGTTTCGGACAGGGGGGTGGGTCACCCCTCCACTTT.